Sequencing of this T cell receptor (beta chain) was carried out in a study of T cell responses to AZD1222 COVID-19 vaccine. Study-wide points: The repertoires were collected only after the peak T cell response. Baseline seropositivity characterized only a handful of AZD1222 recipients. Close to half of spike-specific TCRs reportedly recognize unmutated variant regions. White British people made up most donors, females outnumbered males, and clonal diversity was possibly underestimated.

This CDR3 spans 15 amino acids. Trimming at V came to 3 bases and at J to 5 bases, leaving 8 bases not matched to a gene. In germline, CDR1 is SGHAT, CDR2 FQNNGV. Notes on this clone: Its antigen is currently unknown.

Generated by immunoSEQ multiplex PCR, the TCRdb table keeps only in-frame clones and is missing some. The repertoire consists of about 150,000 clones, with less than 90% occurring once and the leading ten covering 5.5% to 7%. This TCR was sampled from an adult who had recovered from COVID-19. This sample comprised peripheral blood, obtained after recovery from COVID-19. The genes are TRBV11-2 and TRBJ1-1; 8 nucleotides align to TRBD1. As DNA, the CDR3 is TGTGCCAGCAGCTTGGCCGGACAGGGTGGAACTGAAGCTTTCTTT. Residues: CASSLAGQGGTEAFF.